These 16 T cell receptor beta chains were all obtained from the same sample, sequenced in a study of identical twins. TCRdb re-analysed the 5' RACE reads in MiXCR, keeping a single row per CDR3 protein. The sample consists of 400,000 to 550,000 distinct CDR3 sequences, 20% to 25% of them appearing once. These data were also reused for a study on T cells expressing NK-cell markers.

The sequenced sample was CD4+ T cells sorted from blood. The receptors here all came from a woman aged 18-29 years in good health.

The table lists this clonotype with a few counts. The CDR3 DNA sequence: TGTGCCAGTGGGCCCGGGCTGTTTTTT. It encodes CASGPGLFF. The chain joins TRBV19 to TRBJ2-2; D remains unclear. Germline V gives CDR1 LNHDA, CDR2 SQIVND (reference sequence). This CDR3 spans 9 amino acids. V lost 8 bases and J 13 bases, leaving 8 bases between the germline ends.

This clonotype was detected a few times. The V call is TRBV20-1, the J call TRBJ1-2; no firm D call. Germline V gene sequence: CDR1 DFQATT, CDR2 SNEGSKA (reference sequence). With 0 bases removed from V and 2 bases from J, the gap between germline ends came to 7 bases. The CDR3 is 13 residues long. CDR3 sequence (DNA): TGCAGTGCTAGAGATTCGGGGAACTATGGCTACACCTTC. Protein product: CSARDSGNYGYTF.

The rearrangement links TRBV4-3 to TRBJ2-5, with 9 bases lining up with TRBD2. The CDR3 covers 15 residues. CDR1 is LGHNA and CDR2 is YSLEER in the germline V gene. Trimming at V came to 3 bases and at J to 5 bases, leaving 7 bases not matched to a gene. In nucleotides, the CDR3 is TGCGCCAGCAGCCATAGCGGGAGCGGGTGGGAGACCCAGTACTTC. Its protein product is CASSHSGSGWETQYF.

The CDR3 nucleotides are TGCAGTGCTAGAGAATACCAGACGGGTTCTAGCACAGATACGCAGTATTTT. Its protein is CSAREYQTGSSTDTQYF. The V call is TRBV20-1, the J call TRBJ2-3; D unclear. CDR1 and CDR2 (germline): DFQATT, SNEGSKA (reference sequence). This CDR3 spans 17 amino acids. V was cut by 0 bases and J by 0 bases, with 16 bases left in between.

CDR3 nucleotides: TGCAGTGCCCCCTCTCAGGGGAACGATGAGCAGTACTTC. This codes for CSAPSQGNDEQYF. This chain connects TRBV20-1 to TRBJ2-7, with a possible D match to TRBD1 (6 bases). The CDR3 contains 13 residues. Looked up from germline, CDR1 is DFQATT and CDR2 is SNEGSKA (reference sequence). V lost 6 bases and J 7 bases, leaving 19 bases between the germline ends.

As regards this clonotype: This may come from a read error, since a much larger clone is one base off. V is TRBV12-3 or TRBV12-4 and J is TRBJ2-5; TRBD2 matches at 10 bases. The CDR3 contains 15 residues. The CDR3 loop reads CASSLKLAGTETQCF. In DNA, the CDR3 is TGTGCCAGCAGTTTGAAACTAGCGGGAACAGAGACCCAGTGCTTC.

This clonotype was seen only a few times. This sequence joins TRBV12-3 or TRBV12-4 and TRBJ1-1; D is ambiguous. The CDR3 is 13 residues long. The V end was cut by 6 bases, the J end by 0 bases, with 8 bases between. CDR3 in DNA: TGTGCCAGCAGCATAATTATGAACACTGAAGCTTTCTTT. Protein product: CASSIIMNTEAFF.

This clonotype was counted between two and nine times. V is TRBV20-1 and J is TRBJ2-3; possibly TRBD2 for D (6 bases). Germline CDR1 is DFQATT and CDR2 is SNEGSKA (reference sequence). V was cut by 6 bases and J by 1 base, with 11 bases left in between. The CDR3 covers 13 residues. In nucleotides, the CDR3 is TGCAGTGCCGAGCCGGGGGGCACAGATACGCAGTATTTT. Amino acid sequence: CSAEPGGTDTQYF.

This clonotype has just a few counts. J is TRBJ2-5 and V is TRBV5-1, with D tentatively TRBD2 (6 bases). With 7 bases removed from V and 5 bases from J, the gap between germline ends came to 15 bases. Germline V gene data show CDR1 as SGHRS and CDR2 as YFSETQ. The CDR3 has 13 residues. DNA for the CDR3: TGCGCCAGCGGGGGGACCGTACGGGAGACCCAGTACTTC. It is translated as CASGGTVRETQYF.

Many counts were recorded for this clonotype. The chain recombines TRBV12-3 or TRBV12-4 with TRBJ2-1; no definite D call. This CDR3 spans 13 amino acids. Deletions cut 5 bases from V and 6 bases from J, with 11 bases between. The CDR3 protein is CASSPTGSNEQFF. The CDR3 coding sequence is TGTGCCAGCAGTCCGACTGGCAGCAATGAGCAGTTCTTC.

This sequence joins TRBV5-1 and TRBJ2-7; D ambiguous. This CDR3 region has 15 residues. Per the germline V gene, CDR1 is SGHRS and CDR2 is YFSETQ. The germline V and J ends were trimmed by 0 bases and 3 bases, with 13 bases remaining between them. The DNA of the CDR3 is TGCGCCAGCAGCTTGGCCACGGGTGGGGTCTACGAGCAGTACTTC. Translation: CASSLATGGVYEQYF.

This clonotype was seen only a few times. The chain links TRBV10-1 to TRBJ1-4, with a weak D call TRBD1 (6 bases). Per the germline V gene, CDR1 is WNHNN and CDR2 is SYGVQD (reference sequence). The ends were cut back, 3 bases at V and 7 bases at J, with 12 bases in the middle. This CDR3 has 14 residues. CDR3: CASSEGTSGEKLFF. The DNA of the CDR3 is TGCGCCAGCAGTGAAGGGACATCGGGTGAAAAACTGTTTTTT.

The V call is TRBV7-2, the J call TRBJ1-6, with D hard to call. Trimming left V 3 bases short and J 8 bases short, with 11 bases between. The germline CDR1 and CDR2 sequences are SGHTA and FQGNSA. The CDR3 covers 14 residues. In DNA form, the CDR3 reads TGTGCCAGCAGCTTTTTGTCGGAGGATTCACCCCTCCACTTT. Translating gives CASSFLSEDSPLHF.

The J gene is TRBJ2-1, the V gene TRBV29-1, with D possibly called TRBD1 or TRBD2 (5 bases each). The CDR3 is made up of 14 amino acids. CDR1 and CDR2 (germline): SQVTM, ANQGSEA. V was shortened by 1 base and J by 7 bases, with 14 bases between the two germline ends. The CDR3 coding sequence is TGCAGCGTTGAAGGTCAGGGACGATGGAATGAGCAGTTCTTC. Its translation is CSVEGQGRWNEQFF.

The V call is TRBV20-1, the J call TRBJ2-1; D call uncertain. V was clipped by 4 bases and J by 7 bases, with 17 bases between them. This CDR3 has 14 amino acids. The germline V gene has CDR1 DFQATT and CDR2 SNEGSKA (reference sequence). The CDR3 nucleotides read TGCAGTGCTACATTCAGAAGCCTTTTAAATGAGCAGTTCTTC. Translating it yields CSATFRSLLNEQFF.

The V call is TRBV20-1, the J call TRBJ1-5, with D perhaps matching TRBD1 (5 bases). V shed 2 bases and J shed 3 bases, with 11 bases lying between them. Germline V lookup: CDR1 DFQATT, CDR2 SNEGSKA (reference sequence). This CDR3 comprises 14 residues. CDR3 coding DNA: TGCAGTGCTAGACTAGGGGCAGTCAATCAGCCCCAGCATTTT. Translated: CSARLGAVNQPQHF.